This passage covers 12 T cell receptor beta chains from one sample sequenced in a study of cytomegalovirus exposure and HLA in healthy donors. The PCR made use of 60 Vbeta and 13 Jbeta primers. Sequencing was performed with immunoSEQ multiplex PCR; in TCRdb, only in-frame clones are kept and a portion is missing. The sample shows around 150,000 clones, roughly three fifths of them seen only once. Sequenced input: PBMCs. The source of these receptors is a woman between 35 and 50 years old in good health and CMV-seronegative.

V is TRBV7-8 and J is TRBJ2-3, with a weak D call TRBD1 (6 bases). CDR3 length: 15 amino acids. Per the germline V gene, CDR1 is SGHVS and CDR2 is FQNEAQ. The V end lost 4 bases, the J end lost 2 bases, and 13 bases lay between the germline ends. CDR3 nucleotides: TGTGCCAGCAGCTCCCGACAGGCACTCACAGATACGCAGTATTTT. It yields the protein CASSSRQALTDTQYF.

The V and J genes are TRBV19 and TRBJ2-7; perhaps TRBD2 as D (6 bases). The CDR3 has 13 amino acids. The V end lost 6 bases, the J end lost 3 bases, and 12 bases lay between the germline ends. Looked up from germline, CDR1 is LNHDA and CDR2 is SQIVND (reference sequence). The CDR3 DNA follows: TGTGCCAGTAGAACGACAGCGGGCTACGAGCAGTACTTC. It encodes CASRTTAGYEQYF.

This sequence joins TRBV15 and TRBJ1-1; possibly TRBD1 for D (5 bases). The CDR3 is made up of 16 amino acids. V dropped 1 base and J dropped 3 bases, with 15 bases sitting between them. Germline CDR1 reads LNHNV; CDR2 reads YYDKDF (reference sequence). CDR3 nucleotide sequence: TGTGCCACCAGCAGAGGGGAGGAGGGGTTAGACACTGAAGCTTTCTTT. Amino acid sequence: CATSRGEEGLDTEAFF.

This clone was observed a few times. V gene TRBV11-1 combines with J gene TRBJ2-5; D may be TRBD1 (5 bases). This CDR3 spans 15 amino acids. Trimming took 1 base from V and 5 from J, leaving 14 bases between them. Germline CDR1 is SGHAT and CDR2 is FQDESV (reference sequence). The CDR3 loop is CASSLVGWGEETQYF. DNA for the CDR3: TGTGCCAGCAGCTTAGTTGGCTGGGGCGAGGAGACCCAGTACTTC.

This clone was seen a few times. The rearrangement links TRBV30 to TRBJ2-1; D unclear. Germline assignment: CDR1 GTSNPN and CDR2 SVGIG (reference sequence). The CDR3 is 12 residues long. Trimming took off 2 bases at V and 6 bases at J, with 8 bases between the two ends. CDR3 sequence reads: CAWSRPGNEQFF. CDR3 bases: TGTGCCTGGAGTCGCCCGGGCAATGAGCAGTTCTTC.

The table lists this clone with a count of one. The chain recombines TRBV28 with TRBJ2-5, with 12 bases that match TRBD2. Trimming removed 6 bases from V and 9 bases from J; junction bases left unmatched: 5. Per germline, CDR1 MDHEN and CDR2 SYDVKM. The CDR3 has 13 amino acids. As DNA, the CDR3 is TGTGCCAGCAGCAGCGGACTAGCGGGGTCCCAGTACTTC. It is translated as CASSSGLAGSQYF.

CDR3 sequence (DNA): TGTGCCAGCAGTGTGTTTCGGGGGGCGGTTAGTACAGATACGCAGTATTTT. This gives the protein CASSVFRGAVSTDTQYF. The chain uses TRBV6-1 and TRBJ2-3, with D possibly TRBD2 on 7 matching bases. V was pared by 4 bases and J by 3 bases, with 20 bases between. The CDR3 contains 17 residues. Germline CDR1 is MNHNS and CDR2 is SASEGT.

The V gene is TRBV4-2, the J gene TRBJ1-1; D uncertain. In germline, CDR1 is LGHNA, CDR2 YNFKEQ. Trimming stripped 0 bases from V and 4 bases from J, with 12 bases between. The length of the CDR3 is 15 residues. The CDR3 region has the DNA TGTGCCAGCAGCCAAGACTGGCGGGGTGCCACTGAAGCTTTCTTT. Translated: CASSQDWRGATEAFF.

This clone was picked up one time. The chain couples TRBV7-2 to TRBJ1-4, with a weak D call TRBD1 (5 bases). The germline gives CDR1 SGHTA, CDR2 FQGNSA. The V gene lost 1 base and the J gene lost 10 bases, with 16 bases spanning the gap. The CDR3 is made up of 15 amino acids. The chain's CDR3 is CASSLGGGTRRKLFF. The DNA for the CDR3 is TGTGCCAGCAGCTTAGGGGGGGGGACCAGGAGAAAACTGTTTTTT.

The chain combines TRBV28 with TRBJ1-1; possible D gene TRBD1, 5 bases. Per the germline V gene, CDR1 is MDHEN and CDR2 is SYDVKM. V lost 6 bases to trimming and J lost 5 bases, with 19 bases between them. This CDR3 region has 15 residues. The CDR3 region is CASRPFTEGRTEAFF. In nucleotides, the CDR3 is TGTGCCAGCAGACCCTTCACGGAGGGGAGGACTGAAGCTTTCTTT.

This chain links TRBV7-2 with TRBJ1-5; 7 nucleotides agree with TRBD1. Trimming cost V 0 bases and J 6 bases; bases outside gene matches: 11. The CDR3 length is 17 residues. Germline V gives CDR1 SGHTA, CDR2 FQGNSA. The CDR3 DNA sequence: TGTGCCAGCAGCTTAGCGGGGACAGCGTCCTTCGCTCAGCCCCAGCATTTT. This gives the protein CASSLAGTASFAQPQHF. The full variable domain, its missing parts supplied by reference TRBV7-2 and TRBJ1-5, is GAGVSQSPSNKVTEKGKDVELRCDPISGHTALYWYRQSLGQGLEFLIYFQGNSAPDKSGLPSDRFSAERTGGSVSTLTIQRTQQEDSAVYLCASSLAGTASFAQPQHFGDGTRLSIL.

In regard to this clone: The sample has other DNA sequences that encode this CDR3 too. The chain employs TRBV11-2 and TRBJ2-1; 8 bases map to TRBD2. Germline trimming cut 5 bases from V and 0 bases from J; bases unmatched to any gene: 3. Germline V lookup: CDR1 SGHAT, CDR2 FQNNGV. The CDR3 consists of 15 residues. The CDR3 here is CASSRGGSSYNEQFF. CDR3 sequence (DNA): TGTGCCAGCAGCCGGGGGGGGAGCTCCTACAATGAGCAGTTCTTC.